One T cell receptor (beta chain) is described in this entry. The assay was immunoSEQ multiplex PCR, and TCRdb's table has in-frame clones only and misses some. The top ten hold approximately 0.56% of the sample, which has fewer than 80,000 clones, under 98% seen once. The sample comes from a study of Tregs in tolerant kidney transplant recipients. The V end was cut by 6 bases, the J end by 9 bases, with 11 bases between. In germline, CDR1 is DFQATT, CDR2 SNEGSKA (reference sequence). This CDR3 spans 10 amino acids. The TCR sequence derives from a human donor who received a combined kidney and bone marrow transplant. Sequencing used CD4+ T cells from blood, obtained before the transplant. V usage is TRBV20-1 and J usage is TRBJ1-1, with a tentative D call TRBD1 (5 bases). The CDR3 region has the DNA TGCAGTGCCCTGGGGGGGAAAGCTTTCTTT. It translates to CSALGGKAFF.